This T cell receptor beta chain comes out of a study of preoperative IRX-2 immunotherapy in early breast cancer. Treatment indicated: preoperative locoregional IRX-2 cytokine immunotherapy. Sequencing was performed with immunoSEQ multiplex PCR; in TCRdb, only in-frame clones are kept and a portion is missing. The data show over 55,000 clones, around 94% seen once. J was trimmed by 3 bases and V by 6 bases; bases with no gene match: 3. Germline V gene sequence: CDR1 SSHAT, CDR2 FNYEAQ (reference sequence). The CDR3 is 14 residues long. This receptor was taken from a human donor with breast cancer. The rearrangement joins TRBV7-7 to TRBJ2-2; 8 bases map to TRBD1. This material was collected from a patient treated with IRX-2 immunotherapy. The CDR3 DNA is TGTGCCAGCAGGCGGACAGGGTACACCGGGGAGCTGTTTTTT. This translates into CASRRTGYTGELFF.